The following is a T cell receptor (beta chain) sequence with its context. This clone is a singleton in its sample. Its antigen specificity is not known. No qualities accompany the bases; no much larger clone lies one base away. This specimen comes from a study of cytomegalovirus exposure and HLA in healthy donors (dated by TCRdb to the late 2010s). Background for the entire study: An earlier analysis of approximately 590 of the donors reported 276 Gb of sequence data and about 100 million unique TCR beta sequences from 150 million to 200 million T cells. An early release covering 500 to 750 HLA-typed donors comprised approximately 290 gigabases of sequencing data and roughly 86 million unique TCR sequences. Of the 350 to 450 genotyped donors, 70% to 90% were placed in the genetic ancestry cluster associated with self-reported Caucasian donors. The study aimed to test whether cataloging public T cell receptors could reveal signatures of past pathogen exposure. The study profiled the T cell repertoires of about 720 subjects by immunosequencing and related them to cytomegalovirus serostatus. Besides the first cohort of approximately 670 subjects, a separate validation cohort made up of about 120 different subjects was used. The study combined high-throughput TCR immunosequencing, statistical association of individual TCRs with disease status, and machine learning to predict cytomegalovirus infection status. A later analysis re-examined previously published TCR beta repertoires from just over 650 donors and added high-resolution HLA genotyping to investigate patterns of TCR occurrence. Rather than drawing on any new phenotypic data, the later analysis identified candidate immune exposures from TCR beta sequences and the way those sequences occurred across donors. An earlier analysis of some 600 of the donors applied high-throughput TCR beta sequencing to assess whether each TCR beta V gene segment acted as functional or pseudogenic. Alongside the repertoire data, information on donor age, sex, ethnicity and CMV serostatus was compiled. A later genetic analysis used genome-wide SNP genotypes for about 60% of the roughly 700 donors, treating that subset as a discovery cohort. Every repertoire in the discovery cohort had been generated on one and the same sequencing platform. HLA typing covered class I and class II loci at four-digit resolution. The number of donors typed differed by locus, with about 620-630 for A, B, C, DRB1 and DQB1, around 500 for DQA1, 606 for DPA1, and some 470 for DPB1. Roughly five DR-DQ haplotypes were handled as single units for association and clustering, since linkage in the cohort was strong. Across roughly 420 genotyped donors of the cohort, an average of approximately 240,000 unique TCR beta nucleotide sequences per donor were sequenced, and 15% to 20% of those sequences were non-productive.

The cohort was made up of roughly 670 healthy bone marrow donors. At the time of sampling, all cohort members were nominally healthy, though unrecorded immune exposures were likely present. The donor was CMV seropositive and was included in the group of 250 to 300 seropositive cohort members. Each donor provided a peripheral blood sample, and peripheral blood mononuclear cells were used for TCR beta sequencing. The Qiagen DNeasy Blood Extraction Kit was used to extract genomic DNA from the blood cell samples. Study-level results and caveats: A later analysis associated about 16,000 TCR beta sequences with specific HLA alleles at a false discovery rate of 0.05. When HLA alleles, especially DR and DQ, strongly co-occurred, TCR associations were difficult to assign to individual alleles. This cohort had only TCR beta chains sequenced, and the lack of alpha or paired-chain data limited which features could be detected. Roughly uniform sequencing depth across donors was assumed in presence/absence analyses, although this assumption may not hold. Linkage disequilibrium might explain the correlated functional status among segregating V segments, but an unknown experimental factor could not be excluded. Compared with equally common non-associated chains, HLA-associated TCR beta chains in a later analysis were more clonally expanded and had lower generation probabilities. According to a later analysis, TCR association rates differed among HLA loci, with DRB1 alleles showing the most associated TCRs and HLA-C alleles showing the fewest. According to a later analysis, parvovirus B19, influenza, CMV and Epstein-Barr virus appeared linked to several top co-occurrence clusters. Most CMV-associated TCR beta chains appeared to be HLA-restricted in a later analysis, and the HLA associations seemed to be driven largely by CMV exposure. CMV serostatus was the only immune exposure information available for the cohort. The authors suggested that the approach could potentially be generalized to other disease states and immunological phenotypes. Most TCR sequences were observed very rarely across donors, whereas some public TCRs were present in many individuals. The classifier was reported to diagnose cytomegalovirus status with high specificity and sensitivity in both the original and validation cohorts. In a later genetic analysis, fewer N-insertions in productive TCRs were reported among donors in an Asian-associated ancestry cluster than the approximately 670-donor mean. Some IMGT-functional V segments, including TRBV6-2 and TRBV6-3, could not be distinguished by the 87-base-pair reads and were therefore excluded. A total of fewer than 200 TCR beta chains were listed by the study as associated with cytomegalovirus. A further reported finding was that TCR beta sequences accurately predicted the HLA-A and HLA-B alleles for most subjects in the first cohort. The earlier analysis of nearly 600 of the donors excluded some 15 rarely observed V segments, including chromosome 9 orphons, because counts were too low. In an earlier analysis of 587 of the donors, most TCR beta V segments were observed in productive rearrangements about 87% or about 30% of the time, broadly matching IMGT annotations. Because some donors lacked HLA typing at each locus, the association tests relied only on the typed subset. A cluster of highly shared sequence variants was judged likely to represent a technical artifact of the sequencing pipeline. In vitro tests confirmed that a few of the cytomegalovirus-associated TCR beta chains recognize cytomegalovirus antigens. V-gene and J-gene trimming of TCR beta chains was associated with a missense DCLRE1C variant in a later genetic analysis, and the association was replicated in an independent cohort.

Trimming accounts for 5 bases at V and 4 bases at J, while the number of junction bases matched to no gene is 7. The germline V gene gives CDR1 as SGHTA and CDR2 as FQGNSA. Reading from cysteine to phenylalanine, the CDR3 counts 15 amino acids. Only the CDR3 DNA is retained, 45 bases long and in frame from the first base. The library was prepared using the immunoSEQ multiplex PCR assay. For the multiplex PCR, a mixture combining 60 forward primers for TCR Vbeta segments and 13 reverse primers for TCR Jbeta segments was used. A multiplex PCR assay on genomic DNA amplified the CDR3 region of rearranged TCR beta genes. On the Illumina HiSeq System, the amplified TCR beta libraries were sequenced as 87-base-pair reads. The paper's processing steps were these. A later analysis tallied around 82 million unique TCR beta chains across the roughly 610 repertoires, and approximately 12 million of those chains were shared by two or more donors. Raw reads were error-corrected and collapsed into unique sequences by a nearest-neighbor algorithm in which closely related sequences were merged to remove PCR and sequencing errors. Alignment of CDR3 sequences to IMGT reference sequences was used to assign V, D and J gene segments. For a sequence to be retained, a match of at least six nucleotides to both a V gene segment and a J gene segment was required. A rearrangement counted as productive if the CDR3 had no stop codons and remained in frame with V and J, and every other rearrangement counted as non-productive. Following IMGT convention, CDR3 was defined as the stretch from the second conserved V-encoded cysteine to the conserved J-encoded phenylalanine. The earlier analysis of about 610 of the donors excluded any sequence lacking an unambiguous match to a single V gene segment. An earlier analysis of approximately 590 of the donors called V segments functional above 56.7% productive rearrangements and segregating when the between-donor standard deviation exceeded 5%. To diagnose cytomegalovirus status from the catalog of TCR beta chain sequences, a statistical classification framework was built. V and J gene assignment, in a later analysis, came from comparing TCR nucleotide sequences with IMGT/GENE-DB human TR gene sequences. In a later analysis, CDR3 sequences and most-parsimonious VDJ recombination scenarios were assigned using the TCRdist pipeline. In a later analysis, every TCR beta chain was defined by the combination of its CDR3 amino acid sequence and its V-gene family, and reads without a unique V-gene family were dropped. A later analysis removed 600 or so highly shared, low-generation-probability nucleotide sequences to deal with suspected cross-contamination and a sequencing artifact. For each public chain, a later analysis derived a clonal expansion index from normalized ranks of inferred template counts within each repertoire. A later analysis computed generation probabilities with a VDJ recombination model fitted to out-of-frame rearrangements, and checked the results against IGoR. In a later analysis, TCR-TCR, TCR-HLA and TCR-CMV co-occurrence was scored with hypergeometric tests, and a repertoire-size bias correction was applied to TCR pairs. A later analysis estimated false discovery rates by permuting HLA or CMV assignments 20 times. In a later analysis, co-occurring TCRs were grouped using DBSCAN, and TCRdist sequence similarity was added for clustering within HLA-allele-positive subsets. For co-occurrence clustering, repertoires with fewer than 30,000 or more than 120,000 public chains were excluded, along with five or six repertoires with anomalous nucleotide sharing. TCRdb obtained this table from immuneACCESS and retained in-frame rearrangements with V and J assigned. These tables miss some clones; where compared with another copy, unresolved V genes account for less than half of the shortfall, and the remainder is unexplained. V and J calls and clone size are copied from that table; D and trimming were computed from the DNA. This sample holds 100,000 to 150,000 clones; 81% were observed only once. The ten largest clonotypes hold 3.5% to 4% of the sample.

Sequencing input: PBMCs. The sequence links TRBV7-2 to TRBJ1-5; TRBD1 matches 8 bases in the middle. The source of this sequence is a man younger than 30 in good health and CMV-seropositive. DNA sequence: TGTGCCAGCAGCGATTGGACAGGGCTAAATCAGCCCCAGCATTTT. Translation gives CASSDWTGLNQPQHF.